The clone carrying this T cell receptor beta chain has at least ten counts. It was RNA transcripts that yielded the amplified TCR beta CDR3 regions. TCR CDR3 underwent first-round RT-PCR with the HTBI primer set. TCRdb re-derived calls from the multiplex PCR reads in MiXCR, one entry per CDR3 protein. The sample lists under 400,000 distinct CDR3 sequences, 14% occurring once. CDR1 SGHRS and CDR2 YFSETQ come from the germline V gene. Deletions cut 4 bases from V and 0 bases from J, with 18 bases between. This CDR3 has 17 residues. The sample belongs to a study of T cells in Graves' hyperthyroidism and ophthalmopathy.

This receptor was taken from a woman in her fifties or sixties with Graves' hyperthyroidism. The rearrangement uses TRBV5-1 and TRBJ2-3, with D unresolved. Specimen: blood. The CDR3 sequence is CASSHGLGSMSTDTQYF. In DNA form, the CDR3 reads TGCGCCAGCAGCCATGGCCTAGGCAGCATGAGCACAGATACGCAGTATTTT.